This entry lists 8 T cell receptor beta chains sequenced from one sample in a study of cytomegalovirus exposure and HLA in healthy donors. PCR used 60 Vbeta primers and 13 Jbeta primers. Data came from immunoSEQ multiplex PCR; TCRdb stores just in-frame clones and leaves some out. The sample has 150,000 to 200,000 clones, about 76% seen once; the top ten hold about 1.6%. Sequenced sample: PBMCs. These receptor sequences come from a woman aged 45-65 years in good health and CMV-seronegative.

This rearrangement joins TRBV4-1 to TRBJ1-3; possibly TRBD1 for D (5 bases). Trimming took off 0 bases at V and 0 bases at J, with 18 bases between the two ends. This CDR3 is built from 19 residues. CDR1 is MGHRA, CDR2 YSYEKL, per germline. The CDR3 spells CASSQDETFRAGSGNTIYF. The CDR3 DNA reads TGCGCCAGCAGCCAAGATGAAACCTTCAGGGCTGGCTCTGGAAACACCATATATTTT.

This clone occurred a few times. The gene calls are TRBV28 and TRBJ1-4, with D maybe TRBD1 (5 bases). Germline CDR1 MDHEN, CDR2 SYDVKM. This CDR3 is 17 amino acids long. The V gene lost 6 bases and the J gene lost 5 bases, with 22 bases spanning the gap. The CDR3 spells CASRPGLSSTLNEKLFF. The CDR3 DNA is TGTGCCAGCAGGCCGGGACTTTCCTCTACCTTGAATGAAAAACTGTTTTTT.

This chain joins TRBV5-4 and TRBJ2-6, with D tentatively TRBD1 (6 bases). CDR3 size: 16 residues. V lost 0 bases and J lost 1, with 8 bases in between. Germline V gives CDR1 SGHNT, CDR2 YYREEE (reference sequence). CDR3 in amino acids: CASSLGGGSGANVLTF. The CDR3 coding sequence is TGTGCCAGCAGCTTGGGAGGGGGTTCTGGGGCCAACGTCCTGACTTTC.

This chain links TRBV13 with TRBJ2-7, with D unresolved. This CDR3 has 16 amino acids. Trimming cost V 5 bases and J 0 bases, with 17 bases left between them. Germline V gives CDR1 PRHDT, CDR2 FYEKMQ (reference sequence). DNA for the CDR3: TGTGCCAGCAGCCCTCCCCGTGGTAGAATCTCCTACGAGCAGTACTTC. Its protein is CASSPPRGRISYEQYF.

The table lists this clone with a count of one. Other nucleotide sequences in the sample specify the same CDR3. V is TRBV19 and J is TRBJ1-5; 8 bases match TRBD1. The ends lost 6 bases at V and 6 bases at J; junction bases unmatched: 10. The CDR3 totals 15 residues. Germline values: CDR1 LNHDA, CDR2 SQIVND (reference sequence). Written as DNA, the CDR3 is TGTGCCAGTAGCACCGGACAGGGAGGAGGTCAGCCCCAGCATTTT. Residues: CASSTGQGGGQPQHF.

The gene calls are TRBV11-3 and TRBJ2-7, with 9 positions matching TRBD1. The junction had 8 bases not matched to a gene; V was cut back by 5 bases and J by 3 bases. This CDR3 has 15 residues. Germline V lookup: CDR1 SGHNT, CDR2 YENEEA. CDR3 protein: CASSPNRDRDYEQYF. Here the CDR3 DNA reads TGTGCCAGCAGCCCAAACCGGGACAGGGACTACGAGCAGTACTTC.

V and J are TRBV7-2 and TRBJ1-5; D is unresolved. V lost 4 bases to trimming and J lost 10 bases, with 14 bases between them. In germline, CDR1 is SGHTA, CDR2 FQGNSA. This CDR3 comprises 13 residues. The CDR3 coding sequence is TGTGCCAGCAGCTCCGGTGTGTTTAATCCCCAGCATTTT. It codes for CASSSGVFNPQHF.

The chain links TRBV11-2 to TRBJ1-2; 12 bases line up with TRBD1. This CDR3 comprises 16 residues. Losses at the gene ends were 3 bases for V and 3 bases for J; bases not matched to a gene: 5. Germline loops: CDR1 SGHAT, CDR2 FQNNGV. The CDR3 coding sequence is TGTGCCAGCAGCTTGGGCCGGGACAGGGGGCACTATGGCTACACCTTC. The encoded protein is CASSLGRDRGHYGYTF. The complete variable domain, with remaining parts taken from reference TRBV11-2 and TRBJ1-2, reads EAGVAQSPRYKIIEKRQSVAFWCNPISGHATLYWYQQILGQGPKLLIQFQNNGVVDDSQLPKDRFSAERLKGVDSTLKIQPAKLEDSAVYLCASSLGRDRGHYGYTFGSGTRLTVV.